The source of this TCR beta chain is a study of tumor-infiltrating lymphocytes in primary liver carcinoma. Co-extracted RNA and DNA came from about 19-30 mg of unsorted bulk tissue. Many counts were recorded for this clonotype. Its antigen remains unknown. The researchers produced TCR beta cDNA from about 510 ng total RNA with a constant-region primer. Researchers made the TCR beta libraries by running three nested multiplex PCR rounds with slightly modified ARM-PCR. TRBV1-TRBV30 forward and Cbeta reverse primers drove the first two approximately 10-cycle rounds. Via MiXCR, TCRdb re-called the multiplex PCR reads, giving one row per CDR3 protein. This sample has 75,000 to 80,000 distinct CDR3 sequences, with about 75% found just once. Findings and limits, study-wide: Tumor top-250-clone fraction significantly exceeded that of blood (p = 0.039).

Germline lookup yields CDR1 SEHNR and CDR2 FQNEAQ (reference sequence). CDR3 size: 15 residues. The V segment lost 4 bases and the J segment 3 bases; nucleotides outside the gene matches: 6. The chain couples TRBV7-9 to TRBJ2-7; TRBD2 aligns across 10 bases. Material for sequencing was tumor-adjacent normal liver tissue. The sequence came from a man aged 35 to 55 with primary liver carcinoma and hepatitis B virus infection. The CDR3 DNA reads TGTGCCAGCAGCTCGGAGACTAGCGGGTACTACGAGCAGTACTTC. Translated, it gives CASSSETSGYYEQYF.